A selection of T cell receptor beta chains follows, all from one sample in a study of human CD4 T cells and Enterobacteriaceae. Generated by immunoSEQ multiplex PCR, the TCRdb table keeps only in-frame clones and is missing some. This table has fewer than 1,500 clones, 51% appearing once. Sequenced sample: bacteria-reactive CD4+ T cells grown in culture. The receptors were sampled from a human donor in good health. CDR3s include the opening cysteine and the closing phenylalanine or tryptophan. D genes are given only for firm matches. Size values are once, few and many counts, or a class for expanded clones, and some rows have none.

D: NA; J: TRBJ2-5; V: TRBV19; size: NA; CDR3: CASSAGPAATQYF; DNA: TGTGCCAGTAGTGCAGGGCCCGCCGCGACCCAGTACTTC
D: NA; J: TRBJ2-7; V: TRBV5-1; size: hyperexpanded; CDR3: CASSPVFGRDSYEQYF; DNA: TGCGCCAGCAGCCCGGTCTTCGGGCGGGATTCCTACGAGCAGTACTTC
D: TRBD2; J: TRBJ2-2; V: TRBV30; size: NA; CDR3: CAWRTQTGGTGELFF; DNA: TGTGCCTGGAGGACGCAAACCGGGGGGACCGGGGAGCTGTTTTTT
D: NA; J: TRBJ2-1; V: TRBV9; size: NA; CDR3: CASSLVGDSYNEQFF; DNA: TGTGCCAGCAGCCTGGTGGGGGACTCCTACAATGAGCAGTTCTTC
D: NA; J: TRBJ2-4; V: TRBV7-3; size: NA; CDR3: CASSLKGENIQYF; DNA: TGTGCCAGCAGCTTAAAGGGGGAAAACATTCAGTACTTC
D: NA; J: TRBJ1-4; V: TRBV29-1; size: NA; CDR3: CSVLGSGYEKLFF; DNA: TGCAGCGTTCTAGGGAGCGGCTACGAAAAACTGTTTTTT
D: TRBD2; J: TRBJ2-1; V: TRBV2; size: NA; CDR3: CASSAPGLAGVVEQFF; DNA: TGTGCCAGCAGCGCCCCGGGACTAGCGGGAGTTGTTGAGCAGTTCTTC
D: NA; J: TRBJ2-4; V: TRBV18; size: NA; CDR3: CASSPGQGGIAIQYF; DNA: TGTGCCAGCTCACCAGGGCAGGGTGGGATTGCCATTCAGTACTTC
D: TRBD1; J: TRBJ1-2; V: TRBV5-1; size: NA; CDR3: CASSLDQGAVYGYTF; DNA: TGCGCCAGCAGCTTGGACCAGGGGGCGGTCTATGGCTACACCTTC
D: TRBD1; J: TRBJ2-5; V: TRBV7-9; size: few; CDR3: CASSSGQGKETQYF; DNA: TGTGCCAGCAGCTCGGGACAGGGGAAAGAGACCCAGTACTTC
D: NA; J: TRBJ2-3; V: TRBV9; size: NA; CDR3: CASSGPIRGDTQYF; DNA: TGTGCCAGCAGCGGACCGATCCGGGGCGATACGCAGTATTTT
D: NA; J: TRBJ2-1; V: TRBV6-4; size: NA; CDR3: CASSDSGRSDEQFF; DNA: TGTGCCAGCAGTGACTCAGGGAGGTCGGATGAGCAGTTCTTC
D: NA; J: TRBJ1-1; V: TRBV5-1; size: NA; CDR3: CASSLPSMNTEAFF; DNA: TGCGCCAGCAGCTTGCCCAGCATGAACACTGAAGCTTTCTTT
D: NA; J: TRBJ2-3; V: TRBV6-4; size: medium-sized; CDR3: CASSQQGGPDTQYF; DNA: TGTGCCAGCAGTCAACAGGGAGGCCCAGATACGCAGTATTTT
D: NA; J: TRBJ2-7; V: TRBV6-5; size: few; CDR3: CASRTAEAGTYEQYF; DNA: TGTGCCAGCAGAACCGCGGAGGCAGGCACCTACGAGCAGTACTTC
D: NA; J: TRBJ2-3; V: TRBV27; size: NA; CDR3: CASSLVAGSGTDTQYF; DNA: TGTGCCAGCAGTTTAGTAGCAGGGTCGGGCACAGATACGCAGTATTTT
D: TRBD1; J: TRBJ1-3; V: TRBV10-3; size: NA; CDR3: CAISGQGAGNTIYF; DNA: TGTGCCATCAGTGGACAGGGGGCTGGAAACACCATATATTTT
D: NA; J: TRBJ2-7; V: TRBV9; size: NA; CDR3: CASSVATGTEQYF; DNA: TGTGCCAGCAGCGTAGCTACGGGGACCGAGCAGTACTTC
D: NA; J: TRBJ1-4; V: TRBV5-1; size: NA; CDR3: CASSLDGSQTNEKLFF; DNA: TGCGCCAGCAGCTTGGATGGGTCTCAAACTAATGAAAAACTGTTTTTT
D: NA; J: TRBJ2-1; V: TRBV10-3; size: medium-sized; CDR3: CAISESLGEQFF; DNA: TGTGCCATCAGTGAGTCGTTGGGGGAGCAGTTCTTC
D: TRBD2; J: TRBJ2-1; V: TRBV10-1; size: NA; CDR3: CASSESSSGRALFF; DNA: TGCGCCAGCTCGGAGTCGTCTAGCGGGAGGGCCTTGTTCTTC
D: TRBD2; J: TRBJ2-7; V: TRBV27; size: large; CDR3: CASSAGTSGYEQYF; DNA: TGTGCCAGCAGTGCCGGGACTAGCGGCTACGAGCAGTACTTC
D: TRBD2; J: TRBJ2-1; V: TRBV10-1; size: medium-sized; CDR3: CASSDPGLAGGDEQFF; DNA: TGCGCCAGCAGTGACCCGGGACTAGCGGGAGGGGATGAGCAGTTCTTC
D: NA; J: TRBJ2-5; V: TRBV28; size: few; CDR3: CASSSSETQYF; DNA: TGTGCCAGCAGTTCTTCAGAGACCCAGTACTTC
D: NA; J: TRBJ2-2; V: TRBV9; size: NA; CDR3: CASSEPNTGELFF; DNA: TGTGCCAGCAGCGAGCCCAACACCGGGGAGCTGTTTTTT
D: NA; J: TRBJ1-1; V: TRBV5-6; size: NA; CDR3: CASSRYQGSSEAFF; DNA: TGTGCCAGCAGCCGTTACCAGGGATCCAGCGAAGCTTTCTTT
D: NA; J: TRBJ2-7; V: TRBV29-1; size: NA; CDR3: CSVVPGARSYEQYF; DNA: TGCAGCGTTGTTCCGGGGGCTCGGTCCTACGAGCAGTACTTC
D: NA; J: TRBJ1-1; V: TRBV6-1; size: medium-sized; CDR3: CASTPSLGSEAFF; DNA: TGTGCCAGCACCCCAAGCCTGGGGTCTGAAGCTTTCTTT
D: TRBD1; J: TRBJ1-1; V: TRBV28; size: few; CDR3: CASSSTGDWAFF; DNA: TGTGCCAGCAGTTCAACAGGGGACTGGGCTTTCTTT